This entry is about one T cell receptor (beta chain). Antigen unknown. This sample was included in a study of cytomegalovirus exposure and HLA in healthy donors. Study at large: The Caucasian-associated ancestry cluster held roughly 81% of around 380 genotyped donors. Study-wide results and limits: For most TCR beta V segments, an earlier analysis put the productive rate at about 90% or about 30% of the time. A likely sequencing artifact accounted for one observed cluster of highly shared sequence variants. Several of the most significant clusters were apparently associated with common viral pathogens in a later analysis.

The germline V gene has CDR1 SNHLY and CDR2 FYNNEI. The CDR3 runs to 14 residues. Trimming took off 3 bases at V and 4 bases at J, with 10 bases between the two ends. The PCR contained 60 Vbeta and 13 Jbeta primers. Only in-frame clones appear in the TCRdb table, and some are missing; sequencing was by immunoSEQ multiplex PCR. The profile shows roughly 77,000 clones, 10% of them singletons. The TCR comes from a man in his sixties in good health and CMV-seropositive. The genes are TRBV2 and TRBJ1-5; TRBD1 is a possible D gene (6 bases). Material: PBMCs. The CDR3 sequence: CASSDRGGNQPQHF. Written as DNA, the CDR3 is TGTGCCAGCAGTGACAGGGGCGGAAATCAGCCCCAGCATTTT.